The 30 T cell receptor beta chains reported below all come from one sample, sequenced in a study of blood T cell repertoires in COVID-19. Repertoires were generated with immunoSEQ multiplex PCR, while TCRdb's copy carries only in-frame clones and drops some. The sample yields around 300,000 clones, around 89% seen once. The material sequenced was PBMCs or T cells enriched from blood (not recorded which). The receptors derive from a young woman with acute COVID-19.

The rearrangement links TRBV7-3 to TRBJ2-1, with D possibly matching TRBD2 (5 bases). CDR3 size: 14 residues. CDR1 is SGHTA, CDR2 FQGTGA, per germline. The germline V and J ends were trimmed by 7 bases and 6 bases, with 16 bases remaining between them. CDR3 protein: CASTLGEGVNEQFF. The DNA for the CDR3 is TGTGCCAGCACCCTGGGTGAGGGAGTCAATGAGCAGTTCTTC.

This rearrangement joins TRBV27 to TRBJ2-7; 10 bases fit TRBD1. With 7 bases clipped from V and 5 bases from J, the junction kept 23 bases outside the gene matches. The germline V gene encodes CDR1 MNHEY and CDR2 SMNVEV (reference sequence). The CDR3 has 19 residues. CDR3 in DNA: TGTGCCAGCACCCCCTCACCCCCGTATCCGGGACAGGGGTTCCACGAGCAGTACTTC. Amino acid sequence: CASTPSPPYPGQGFHEQYF.

The V gene is TRBV18, the J gene TRBJ2-7, with a possible D match to TRBD1 (6 bases). Per the germline V gene, CDR1 is KGHSH and CDR2 is LQKENI. CDR3 length: 15 amino acids. Trimming cost V 5 bases and J 3 bases, with 17 bases left between them. CDR3 protein: CASSSLGQSFYEQYF. The CDR3 DNA is TGTGCCAGCTCATCCCTCGGACAGAGTTTCTACGAGCAGTACTTC.

The chain combines TRBV25-1 with TRBJ1-1, with 8 bases that match TRBD1. The length of the CDR3 is 16 residues. The V gene end was trimmed by 2 bases and the J gene end by 0 bases; junction bases not matched to a gene: 5. CDR1 MGHDK and CDR2 SYGVNS come from the germline V gene. The CDR3 sequence is CASSEPRQGLNTEAFF. DNA of the CDR3: TGTGCCAGCAGTGAACCCAGACAGGGGCTGAACACTGAAGCTTTCTTT.

The rearrangement joins TRBV30 to TRBJ1-2; 7 bases are a match to TRBD1. In germline, CDR1 is GTSNPN, CDR2 SVGIG (reference sequence). V shed 1 base and J 6 bases; nucleotides not matched to a gene: 14. The CDR3 is 16 amino acids. This chain's CDR3 is CAWSAYMFNRGHGYTF. In nucleotides, the CDR3 is TGTGCCTGGAGTGCTTACATGTTTAACAGGGGACATGGCTACACCTTC.

The V and J genes are TRBV6-5 and TRBJ2-1; tentatively, D is TRBD2 (5 bases). This CDR3 region has 15 residues. Trimming shortened V by 6 bases and J by 2 bases, and 14 bases separated the two germline ends. Germline V gene sequence: CDR1 MNHEY, CDR2 SVGAGI. The CDR3 region is CASSSDFSTYNEQFF. CDR3 nucleotides: TGTGCCAGCAGCTCGGACTTCTCTACCTACAATGAGCAGTTCTTC.

The chain uses TRBV28 and TRBJ1-1; TRBD1 matches 8 bases. The CDR3 is made up of 13 amino acids. Germline lookup yields CDR1 MDHEN and CDR2 SYDVKM. The V segment lost 10 bases and the J segment 10 bases; nucleotides outside the gene matches: 14. The CDR3: CATNPRGQEGAFF. The CDR3 DNA reads as TGTGCCACCAATCCGAGGGGACAGGAAGGAGCTTTCTTT.

The CDR3 DNA reads as TGTGCCAGCAGCCCCAACACAGGGGACAATTCACCCCTCCACTTT. This gives the protein CASSPNTGDNSPLHF. The chain joins TRBV4-2 to TRBJ1-6; 7 positions agree with TRBD1. V trimming: 4 bases; J trimming: 7 bases; junction bases outside the gene matches: 7. This CDR3 is built from 15 residues. Germline V CDR1 and CDR2: LGHNA, YNFKEQ.

The CDR3, as DNA: TGTGCCGGTACGCCGGGGAGGGTGCCCGACGCGCAGTACTTC. Its protein is CAGTPGRVPDAQYF. V usage is TRBV30 and J usage is TRBJ2-7; TRBD2 matches at 7 bases. The junction had 19 bases not matched to a gene; V was cut back by 8 bases and J by 9 bases. This CDR3 region has 14 residues. CDR1 is GTSNPN, CDR2 SVGIG, per germline (reference sequence).

V gene TRBV30 combines with J gene TRBJ1-1; the D gene is possibly TRBD1 (6 bases). CDR1 is GTSNPN and CDR2 is SVGIG in the germline V gene (reference sequence). The CDR3 contains 16 residues. The ends were cut back, 1 base at V and 2 bases at J, with 17 bases in the middle. The CDR3 reads CAWSGSRGLGNTEAFF. The CDR3 DNA reads as TGTGCCTGGAGTGGAAGCAGGGGATTGGGAAACACTGAAGCTTTCTTT.

The chain uses TRBV5-5 and TRBJ2-1; TRBD2 agrees at 8 bases. The junction had 6 bases not matched to a gene; V was cut back by 4 bases and J by 0 bases. Germline V gives CDR1 SGHKS, CDR2 YYEKEE (reference sequence). The CDR3 consists of 16 residues. CDR3 nucleotide sequence: TGTGCCAGCAGCATTACTAGCGGAAGCTCCTACAATGAGCAGTTCTTC. It is translated as CASSITSGSSYNEQFF. The full variable domain, rest sourced from reference TRBV5-5 and TRBJ2-1, is DAGVTQSPTHLIKTRGQQVTLRCSPISGHKSVSWYQQVLGQGPQFIFQYYEKEERGRGNFPDRFSARQFPNYSSELNVNALLLGDSALYLCASSITSGSSYNEQFFGPGTRLTVL.

The rearrangement joins TRBV24-1 to TRBJ2-3; D not certain. Trimming took off 2 bases at V and 2 bases at J, with 16 bases between the two ends. The CDR3 is 17 residues long. CDR1 is KGHDR and CDR2 is SFDVKD in the germline V gene. CDR3 DNA sequence: TGTGCCACCAGTGATTCCCTGACCAGGATGGTCACAGATACGCAGTATTTT. Encoded protein: CATSDSLTRMVTDTQYF.

CDR3 in amino acids: CASSRPGTGNYGYTF. CDR3 sequence (DNA): TGTGCCAGTAGCCGTCCCGGGACAGGGAACTATGGCTACACCTTC. This chain uses TRBV19 with TRBJ1-2; 9 bases fit TRBD1. The CDR3 has 15 residues. In germline, CDR1 is LNHDA, CDR2 SQIVND (reference sequence). V shed 6 bases and J 2 bases; nucleotides not matched to a gene: 7.

This sequence joins TRBV7-9 and TRBJ1-6; D is unclear. The germline gives CDR1 SEHNR, CDR2 FQNEAQ (reference sequence). The V gene lost 1 base and the J gene lost 9 bases, with 7 bases spanning the gap. The CDR3 has 13 amino acids. CDR3 bases: TGTGCCAGCAGCTTAGGACACAGTTCACCCCTCCACTTT. It codes for CASSLGHSSPLHF.

V usage is TRBV6-4 and J usage is TRBJ1-2, with D unclear. The CDR3 sequence is 15 residues long. The V end was cut by 3 bases, the J end by 3 bases, with 14 bases between. Germline CDR1 reads MRHNA; CDR2 reads SNTAGT. This CDR3 is CASSEGPGRHYGYTF. The CDR3 DNA sequence: TGTGCCAGCAGTGAAGGCCCAGGCAGGCACTATGGCTACACCTTC.

V is TRBV5-1 and J is TRBJ1-3, with D perhaps TRBD1 (6 bases). The germline V gene encodes CDR1 SGHRS and CDR2 YFSETQ. This CDR3 is built from 16 residues. Trimming shortened V by 4 bases and J by 0 bases, and 14 bases separated the two germline ends. This chain's CDR3 is CASSAQQGNSGNTIYF. The DNA for the CDR3 is TGCGCCAGCAGCGCCCAACAGGGAAACTCTGGAAACACCATATATTTT. The whole variable domain, filled in from reference TRBV5-1 and TRBJ1-3, reads KAGVTQTPRYLIKTRGQQVTLSCSPISGHRSVSWYQQTPGQGLQFLFEYFSETQRNKGNFPGRFSGRQFSNSRSEMNVSTLELGDSALYLCASSAQQGNSGNTIYFGEGSWLTVV.

This clone was recorded once. The chain is built from TRBV7-3 and TRBJ1-3; D uncertain. Trimming removed 4 bases from V and 2 bases from J, with 6 bases in between. Germline CDR1 SGHTA, CDR2 FQGTGA. This CDR3 comprises 13 residues. CDR3 in amino acids: CASSSRTGNTIYF. Here the CDR3 DNA reads TGTGCCAGCAGCTCGCGGACTGGAAACACCATATATTTT.

Concerning this clone itself: Sequence at one end of the junction differs from germline and may be a read error. V gene TRBV2 combines with J gene TRBJ2-7; the D gene is possibly TRBD2 (6 bases). Germline lookup yields CDR1 SNHLY and CDR2 FYNNEI. The CDR3 runs to 10 residues. Here the CDR3 DNA reads TGTGCCAGCAAACCGGGAGCTAGGGACTTC. Protein: CASKPGARDF.

V gene TRBV12-3 or TRBV12-4 combines with J gene TRBJ2-5, with D tentatively TRBD2 (5 bases). V dropped 4 bases and J dropped 5 bases, with 11 bases sitting between them. CDR3 size: 13 residues. Here the CDR3 DNA reads TGTGCCAGCAGTTCGGGGATGGGGGAGACCCAGTACTTC. This codes for CASSSGMGETQYF.

This rearrangement joins TRBV6-4 to TRBJ2-6; 7 bases are a match to TRBD2. The CDR3 has 16 amino acids. Losses at the gene ends were 2 bases for V and 2 bases for J; bases not matched to a gene: 3. Germline CDR1 is MRHNA and CDR2 is SNTAGT. The CDR3 coding sequence is TGTGCCAGCAGTGACGGTGGGGGGGCTGGGGCCAACGTCCTGACTTTC. It translates to CASSDGGGAGANVLTF.

The chain is built from TRBV12-3 or TRBV12-4 and TRBJ2-7, with TRBD2 matching 10 bases. The CDR3 length is 13 residues. V gave up 7 bases and J gave up 3 bases; unmatched junction bases: 3. The CDR3 DNA reads as TGTGCCAGCACTAGCGGGAGAATCTACGAGCAGTACTTC. Translating gives CASTSGRIYEQYF.

This clone was counted a few times. Other DNA sequences in the sample encode the same CDR3. The V gene is TRBV11-3, the J gene TRBJ2-2, with TRBD2 identical over 8 bases. The CDR3 consists of 16 residues. Germline CDR1 and CDR2: SGHNT and YENEEA. Unmatched junction bases numbered 3, after V lost 1 base and J lost 2 bases. CDR3 amino acids: CASSLGSGGNTGELFF. The CDR3 bases are TGTGCCAGCAGCTTAGGGAGCGGGGGAAACACCGGGGAGCTGTTTTTT.

The V call is TRBV4-1, the J call TRBJ1-1, with unresolved D. Between the trimmed V and J ends, which lost 3 bases and 7 bases, there was a span of 9 bases. The CDR3 loop spans 12 amino acids. The germline gives CDR1 MGHRA, CDR2 YSYEKL. The CDR3 DNA follows: TGCGCCAGCAGCCAGGAATACAGTGAAGCTTTCTTT. Amino acid sequence: CASSQEYSEAFF.

J is TRBJ1-1 and V is TRBV2, with TRBD1 matching over 8 bases. The CDR3 runs 12 residues. Trimming at V came to 3 bases and at J to 8 bases, leaving 2 bases not matched to a gene. The V gene's germline CDR1 is SNHLY and CDR2 FYNNEI. Here the CDR3 reads CASSDRGLEAFF. In nucleotides, the CDR3 is TGTGCCAGCAGTGACAGGGGGCTCGAAGCTTTCTTT. Drawing the rest from reference TRBV2 and TRBJ1-1, the complete variable domain is EPEVTQTPSHQVTQMGQEVILRCVPISNHLYFYWYRQILGQKVEFLVSFYNNEISEKSEIFDDQFSVERPDGSNFTLKIRSTKLEDSAMYFCASSDRGLEAFFGQGTRLTVV.

The V gene is TRBV2, the J gene TRBJ2-4; possible D gene TRBD2, 7 bases. Trimming removed 2 bases at V and 0 bases at J, with 17 bases between. This CDR3 region has 18 residues. Germline-derived CDR1 and CDR2 are SNHLY and FYNNEI. As DNA, the CDR3 is TGTGCCAGCAGTGAAAGAGGGGGGGTGCTCCTAGCCAAAAACATTCAGTACTTC. Translating gives CASSERGGVLLAKNIQYF.

The V gene is TRBV11-2, the J gene TRBJ2-1, with D unclear. Germline-derived CDR1 and CDR2 are SGHAT and FQNNGV. This CDR3 contains 13 residues. V was trimmed by 5 bases and J by 5 bases, leaving 10 bases between them. CDR3 amino acids: CASSQTYDNEQFF. CDR3 nucleotide sequence: TGTGCCAGCAGCCAAACCTACGACAATGAGCAGTTCTTC.

A remark on this clone: The sample holds other DNA sequences that translate to the same CDR3. The chain recombines TRBV15 with TRBJ2-1, with D unclear. The germline V gene has CDR1 LNHNV and CDR2 YYDKDF (reference sequence). Between the trimmed V and J ends, which lost 3 bases and 2 bases, there was a span of 8 bases. The CDR3 contains 14 residues. The chain's CDR3 is CATSRRQTYNEQFF. In nucleotides, the CDR3 is TGTGCCACCAGCAGGCGGCAGACCTACAATGAGCAGTTCTTC. Drawing the rest from reference TRBV15 and TRBJ2-1, the complete variable domain is DAMVIQNPRYQVTQFGKPVTLSCSQTLNHNVMYWYQQKSSQAPKLLFHYYDKDFNNEADTPDNFQSRRPNTSFCFLDIRSPGLGDTAMYLCATSRRQTYNEQFFGPGTRLTVL.

The V call is TRBV10-3, the J call TRBJ2-7; possibly TRBD2 for D (6 bases). Trimming took off 2 bases at V and 0 bases at J, with 14 bases between the two ends. The germline V gene encodes CDR1 ENHRY and CDR2 SYGVKD. This CDR3 region has 16 residues. CDR3 region: CAISERGLAGSYEQYF. In nucleotides, the CDR3 is TGTGCCATCAGTGAGAGGGGACTTGCAGGCTCCTACGAGCAGTACTTC.

This chain uses TRBV5-5 with TRBJ2-2, with a possible D match to TRBD1 (5 bases). Germline lookup yields CDR1 SGHKS and CDR2 YYEKEE (reference sequence). The CDR3 has 15 residues. V was cut by 7 bases and J by 1 base, with 14 bases left in between. The CDR3 DNA follows: TGTGCCAGCGCCCAAGGGGTAAAGAACACCGGGGAGCTGTTTTTT. Encoded protein: CASAQGVKNTGELFF.

V and J are TRBV6-5 and TRBJ1-2, with unresolved D. Germline assignment: CDR1 MNHEY and CDR2 SVGAGI. This CDR3 is built from 15 residues. V was cut by 4 bases and J by 6 bases, with 18 bases left in between. The CDR3: CASSLATEPFHGYTF. For the CDR3, the DNA is TGTGCCAGCAGTTTAGCGACGGAGCCTTTCCATGGCTACACCTTC.